The present T cell receptor beta chain was sequenced within a study of T-cell memory formation after mild COVID-19 (dated by TCRdb to the early 2020s). With respect to the entire study: TCR sequence clusters from the two donors were found to be largely donor specific. Longitudinal TCRalpha and TCRbeta repertoire sequencing tracked T-cell clones expanding and contracting after mild COVID-19 in two donors. The cohort was made up of two young adult volunteers, one female and one male, who were previously healthy. The paper as a whole reports these results and caveats: Some responding clones were detected in pre-infection memory, suggesting pre-existing cross-reactive memory T cells joined the SARS-CoV-2 response. The second-wave clones that peaked on day 37 were not confirmed to be SARS-CoV-2 specific. The study covered only a couple of mild cases, and larger cohorts including severe cases with pre-infection samples were considered necessary. Balanced CD4/CD8 phenotypes were observed for clones contracting from day 15 to 85, whereas a bias towards CD4+ was observed for a second wave of clones expanding from day 15 to 37. Contracting CD4+ clones were found mainly in CM and EM memory subsets, while CD8+ clones were enriched in EMRA.

Ficoll-Paque density gradient centrifugation was used to isolate PBMCs. The cysteine opens and the phenylalanine closes a CDR3 of 13 amino acids. Of the read, only the CDR3 DNA is kept; its 39 bases are in frame from base 1. Deletion took 0 bases off V and 5 bases off J, with a span of 8 bases between the germline ends. CDR1 SGHRS and CDR2 YFSETQ are derived from the germline V gene. This clonotype was found a few times. Its antigen target is currently unknown. No much larger clone is present one base from it, and per-base qualities are unavailable. The data were produced on an Illumina NovaSeq 6000. TCRalpha and TCRbeta cDNA libraries were constructed by 5'RACE with constant-segment primers, with sample barcodes and unique molecular identifiers being introduced. Trizol reagent was used to extract RNA from every sample. The libraries were amplified in two PCR steps, and the second step added a second sample barcode and Illumina TruSeq adapters. Sequencing of the libraries was done on an Illumina NovaSeq, producing 2 x 150 bp paired-end reads. In the source study's methods: Demultiplexing of reads and collapsing into UMI-guided consensus sequences were performed with migec v1.2.7. Using mixcr v2.1.11, UMI consensuses were aligned to TRA and TRB V and J templates and then assembled into clonotypes. A clonotype was counted as expanded or contracted only when both edgeR and NoisET called the clonotype significant, with the noise models trained on biological replicates. edgeR calls used a false discovery rate-adjusted p below 0.01 and a log2 fold-change threshold of 1. As an exploratory analysis of dynamics, max-normalized trajectories of the 1000 most abundant clonotypes were examined by PCA with hierarchical clustering. Separately sequenced CD4+ and CD8+ repertoires were used to assign the CD4 or CD8 phenotype of responding clones. The public sequencing data were trimmed at Q25 with fastp and processed into clonotypes with MiXCR by TCRdb, which kept only in-frame beta chains. Each CDR3 protein appears once, grouped with its most common genes and DNA. The V and J calls come from TCRdb's annotation, not from the publication. For this sample there are some 440,000 distinct CDR3 sequences; 20% to 30% appear just once. The ten most abundant clones make up roughly an eighth of the sample.

Sequences were obtained from PBMCs or a T cell subset sorted from them (not recorded which). The source is an adult woman who had mild COVID-19 (a few samples of this study predate the infection). The sample titles of this study are shuffled in the database, so cell type and time point are left out; the donor was told from shared clones. The V and J segments used are TRBV5-1 and TRBJ1-2; TRBD1 might be the D gene, on 5 matching bases. CDR3 protein: CASSLGQPYGYTF. The nucleotide sequence is given as TGCGCCAGCAGCTTGGGACAGCCTTATGGCTACACCTTC.